These T cell receptor beta chains were read from a single sample in a study of blood T cell repertoires in COVID-19. TCRdb's copy holds only in-frame clones and misses some; the assay was immunoSEQ multiplex PCR. The sample lists 150,000 to 200,000 clones, around 90% occurring once. What was sequenced was peripheral blood. These receptors were obtained from a man aged 40-50 years with active or convalescent COVID-19. CDR3s include the opening cysteine and the closing phenylalanine or tryptophan. Each record gives: clone size, V gene, D gene, J gene, CDR3 DNA, CDR3 protein. A D gene is named only where the DNA matches it firmly. Some rows have no size entry. The others give once, few or many, or a class for an expanded clone.

>-|TRBV28|-|TRBJ2-2
TGTGCCAGCAGGACGGGGACCGGGGAGCTGTTTTTT
CASRTGTGELFF
>-|TRBV2|TRBD2|TRBJ2-7
TGTGCCAGCAGTGAAGAGGTAGCGGGGGGGCGCTACGAGCAGTACTTC
CASSEEVAGGRYEQYF
>-|TRBV11-1|-|TRBJ2-7
TGTGCCAGCAGCTTAGCACAGGGTTACGAGCAGTACTTC
CASSLAQGYEQYF
>-|TRBV5-4|TRBD1|TRBJ1-2
TGTGCCAGCAGCTCGGGACAGGGGGCCTATGGCTACACCTTC
CASSSGQGAYGYTF
>-|TRBV19|-|TRBJ1-5
TGTGCCAGTAGTAGGAGGGACCTAAGGGGTTCCAATCAGCCCCAGCATTTT
CASSRRDLRGSNQPQHF
>once|TRBV7-2|TRBD2|TRBJ2-1
TGTGCCAGCAGCTTAAGCCCCTCTAGCGGGGGGGCTCGGAATGAGCAGTTCTTC
CASSLSPSSGGARNEQFF
>-|TRBV6-2/TRBV6-3|-|TRBJ2-3
TGTGCCAGCAGTCCATGGGCTAGCACAGATACGCAGTATTTT
CASSPWASTDTQYF
>few|TRBV28|TRBD1|TRBJ1-4
TGTGCCAGCAGTCCGTACAACCCGGGACAGAAGGAAAAACTGTTTTTT
CASSPYNPGQKEKLFF
>once|TRBV10-3|-|TRBJ1-2
TGTGCCATCAGTGACGTCGGGGGGGAGTATGGCTACACCTTC
CAISDVGGEYGYTF
>many|TRBV3-1/TRBV3-2|TRBD2|TRBJ2-5
TGTGCCAGCAGCCAAGTTCTTCAAGACCAGCGGGAGTTTCGGGAGACCCAGTACTTC
CASSQVLQDQREFRETQYF
>once|TRBV30|-|TRBJ1-5
TGTGCCTGGAGTAGGAGGGGCTGGGATCAGCCCCAGCATTTT
CAWSRRGWDQPQHF
>-|TRBV28|-|TRBJ1-4
TGTGCCAGCAGTTTGGAGAGTAGCGAAAAACTGTTTTTT
CASSLESSEKLFF
>-|TRBV7-9|TRBD1|TRBJ1-1
TGTGCCAGCAGCTTTGACAGGGGGCAGAGAGGAGCTTTCTTT
CASSFDRGQRGAFF
>-|TRBV28|-|TRBJ2-1
TGTGCCAGCAGTGGGGGGACAGCGGCCTACAATGAGCAGTTCTTC
CASSGGTAAYNEQFF
>-|TRBV5-1|TRBD2|TRBJ2-5
TGCGCCAGCAGCTTGTCACTAGCGGGGGGAGAGACCCAGTACTTC
CASSLSLAGGETQYF
>-|TRBV11-3|-|TRBJ2-3
TGTGCCAGCAGAACAAGCACAGATACGCAGTATTTT
CASRTSTDTQYF
>-|TRBV9|-|TRBJ1-1
TGTGCCAGCAGCGTAGTAACGGGTGGCACTGAAGCTTTCTTT
CASSVVTGGTEAFF
>-|TRBV11-3|-|TRBJ2-5
TGTGCCAGCAGCCCGAGGGCCTGGCCGCAAGAGACCCAGTACTTC
CASSPRAWPQETQYF
>-|TRBV2|-|TRBJ2-1
TGTGCCAGCAGTGATTTTTTTTCCGGTCTAGCGCCCAATGAGCAGTTCTTC
CASSDFFSGLAPNEQFF
>-|TRBV15|TRBD1|TRBJ1-1
TGTGCCACCAGCGTCGGGACAGGGGTTACTGAAGCTTTCTTT
CATSVGTGVTEAFF
>-|TRBV2|TRBD1|TRBJ1-5
TGTGCCAGCAGTCCGGACAGGAATCAGCCCCAGCATTTT
CASSPDRNQPQHF
>few|TRBV2|TRBD2|TRBJ2-2
TGTGCCAGCAACAGGGTAGCGGGAGACACCGGGGAGCTGTTTTTT
CASNRVAGDTGELFF
>-|TRBV6-1|-|TRBJ2-7
TGTGCCAGCAGTGAAGCAGGGGTCCGGATTCGTGTGCAGTACTTC
CASSEAGVRIRVQYF
>-|TRBV11-2|TRBD1|TRBJ2-1
TGTGCCAGCAGCCTTAGAGTGGGACAGGGGACTACCTACAATGAGCAGTTCTTC
CASSLRVGQGTTYNEQFF
>once|TRBV3-1/TRBV3-2|-|TRBJ2-7
TGTGCCAGCAGGAACACCTACGAGCAGTACTTC
CASRNTYEQYF
>-|TRBV5-1|-|TRBJ2-7
TGCGCCAGCAGCCTTGCGGGGAGGCAGGGCGGTTCCCACGAGCAGTACTTC
CASSLAGRQGGSHEQYF
>-|TRBV6-5|TRBD2|TRBJ2-5
TGTGCCAGCAGTTACAGGCCTAGCGGATCAGAGACCCAGTACTTC
CASSYRPSGSETQYF
>-|TRBV6-5|TRBD2|TRBJ2-2
TGTGCCAGCAGCGGACTAGCTCGAGACACCGGGGAGCTGTTTTTT
CASSGLARDTGELFF
>-|TRBV25-1|-|TRBJ2-2
TGTGCCAGCAGTGACCTCGCCAGGGAGAACACCGGGGAGCTGTTTTTT
CASSDLARENTGELFF
>-|TRBV28|TRBD1|TRBJ1-6
TGTGCCAGCAGGCCGCGTGACAGGGTTCTTCCACCCCTCCACTTT
CASRPRDRVLPPLHF
>-|TRBV7-2|TRBD1|TRBJ1-2
TGTGCCAGCAGCCTAGTGACAGGGGGCGCAGGGTTCTATGGCTACACCTTC
CASSLVTGGAGFYGYTF
>-|TRBV6-5|-|TRBJ1-1
TGTGCCAGCAGTTACTCAGTCGTGGGGGGAGCTTTCTTT
CASSYSVVGGAFF
>-|TRBV14|TRBD1|TRBJ1-1
TGTGCCAGCAGCCAAGCCGGACAGGGAGCTGAAGCTTTCTTT
CASSQAGQGAEAFF
>-|TRBV11-2|TRBD2|TRBJ2-2
TGTGCCAGCAGCTCTCCGGGCGGGAGGGCCGTCACCGGGGAGCTGTTTTTT
CASSSPGGRAVTGELFF
>-|TRBV5-6|TRBD2|TRBJ2-3
TGTGCCAGCAGCTTGGGACTAGCGCTTGATACGCAGTATTTT
CASSLGLALDTQYF
>-|TRBV11-2|-|TRBJ2-3
TGTGCCAGCAGCCCTGGTTCCGGGGATACGCAGTATTTT
CASSPGSGDTQYF
>-|TRBV19|-|TRBJ1-1
TGTGCCAGTAGTATAGTTGCAGGGGTAGGGGGAGCTTTCTTT
CASSIVAGVGGAFF
>-|TRBV5-6|TRBD1|TRBJ1-1
TGTGCCAGCAGCTTACCGGGACAGACGAACACTGAAGCTTTCTTT
CASSLPGQTNTEAFF
>-|TRBV4-1|-|TRBJ1-4
TGCGCCAGCAGCCAAGTAATCGCAGGGGTACGTGAAAAACTGTTTTTT
CASSQVIAGVREKLFF
>-|TRBV12-3/TRBV12-4|-|TRBJ1-4
TGTGCCGTCAGAGGGGGGGAGTATGAAAAACTGTTTTTT
CAVRGGEYEKLFF
>-|TRBV7-2|TRBD2|TRBJ2-3
TGTGCCAGCAGCCCCCCACTAGCGGGAGGTGCAGATACGCAGTATTTT
CASSPPLAGGADTQYF
>-|TRBV28|-|TRBJ1-5
TGTGCCAGCAGTCTGGGAGGCAACAATCAGCCCCAGCATTTT
CASSLGGNNQPQHF
>-|TRBV4-3|TRBD2|TRBJ2-3
TGCGCCAGCAGCCAACGAACTAGCGGGACTACAGATACGCAGTATTTT
CASSQRTSGTTDTQYF
>-|TRBV10-3|-|TRBJ1-5
TGTGCCGCCGCGGCGACAGATCTCAATCAGCCCCAGCATTTT
CAAAATDLNQPQHF
>once|TRBV7-9|TRBD1|TRBJ1-1
TGTGCCAGCAGCAAACAGGGGGCCACTGAAGCTTTCTTT
CASSKQGATEAFF
>once|TRBV9|-|TRBJ2-5
TGTGCCAGCAGCGTAGAATTCATCCAAGAGACCCAGTACTTC
CASSVEFIQETQYF